This TCR beta chain emerged from a study of T-cell memory formation after mild COVID-19. Turning to the study itself: Largely donor-specific TCR clusters were found.

This clonotype was found a few times. Trimming at V came to 3 bases and at J to 5 bases, leaving 6 bases not matched to a gene. The CDR3 is 14 amino acids. Per the germline V gene, CDR1 is DFQATT and CDR2 is SNEGSKA (reference sequence). TCRdb fed the 5' RACE reads into MiXCR, producing one record per CDR3 protein. The top ten hold about 12% of the sample, which has more than 450,000 distinct CDR3 sequences, about a sixth seen once. This sequence was found in an adult woman who had mild COVID-19 (a few samples of this study predate the infection). Cell type and time point are not known. Specimen: PBMCs or a T cell subset sorted from them (not recorded which). The chain couples TRBV20-1 to TRBJ2-1; TRBD2 agrees at 8 bases. CDR3 loop: CSARPSGGNNEQFF. CDR3 DNA sequence: TGCAGTGCTAGGCCCAGCGGGGGAAACAATGAGCAGTTCTTC.